This is a list of T cell receptor beta chains from one sample in a study of cytomegalovirus exposure and HLA in healthy donors. Using immunoSEQ multiplex PCR, the repertoire was profiled, and TCRdb retains in-frame clones only, with some absent. This table holds 80,000 to 95,000 clones. Sequencing was performed on PBMCs. The receptors were gathered from a man aged 45-65 years in good health and CMV-seropositive. The CDR3 runs from the conserved cysteine through the conserved F or W. D genes are given only for firm matches.

>11|.|TRBV28|TRBJ1-2
TGTGCCAGCTCGGAGATCTATGGCTACACCTTC
CASSEIYGYTF
>17|.|TRBV4-1|TRBJ2-1
TGCGCCAGCAGCCAAACTGACTTTATCGGGAGCGACAATGAGCAGTTCTTC
CASSQTDFIGSDNEQFF
>15|.|TRBV7-3|TRBJ2-1
TGTGCCAGCAGCTTAACGTCTTTGACTCACAATGAGCAGTTCTTC
CASSLTSLTHNEQFF
>14|.|TRBV2|TRBJ2-7
TGTGCCAGCCGCCCCCCCGACTTTGGCGGGCGATCGTACTTC
CASRPPDFGGRSYF
>14|TRBD1|TRBV19|TRBJ2-7
TGTGCCAGTACCCTGGACAGGGCCCCTTACGAGCAGTACTTC
CASTLDRAPYEQYF
>13|.|TRBV5-1|TRBJ2-5
TGCGCCAGCAGCCCAACTAGCCAAGAGACCCAGTACTTC
CASSPTSQETQYF
>13|.|TRBV28|TRBJ2-5
TGTGCCAGCAACCCAGACAGAAGAGAGACCCAGTACTTC
CASNPDRRETQYF
>13|.|TRBV30|TRBJ2-3
TGTGCCTGGAGTGTACGGCGGGCGGATACGCAGTATTTT
CAWSVRRADTQYF
>21|TRBD2|TRBV18|TRBJ2-5
TGTGCCAGCTCACCACACACAGTCGGTATTACGACTAGCGGGAGCGAAGAGACCCAGTACTTC
CASSPHTVGITTSGSEETQYF
>17|TRBD2|TRBV7-9|TRBJ2-5
TGTGCCAGCAGCTCCCGGGGGGCGGGAGGGCTGGGAGAGACCCAGTACTTC
CASSSRGAGGLGETQYF
>13|TRBD1|TRBV6-5|TRBJ2-3
TGTGCCAGCAGCCAGCAGGGGGCAGATACGCAGTATTTT
CASSQQGADTQYF
>16|TRBD2|TRBV18|TRBJ2-2
TGTGCCAGCTCACCACGGGAGGGAGCTGACACCGGGGAGCTGTTTTTT
CASSPREGADTGELFF
>14|.|TRBV6-5|TRBJ1-2
TGTGCCAGCAGGGGGAGGGAGGGGGTTCATGGCTACACCTTC
CASRGREGVHGYTF
>15|TRBD1|TRBV27|TRBJ2-1
TGTGCCAGCAGTTCAGCGGACAGGGTGAAGGATGAGCAGTTCTTC
CASSSADRVKDEQFF
>12|.|TRBV13|TRBJ2-7
TGTGCCAGCAGCGGCAGTGGTTACGAGCAGTACTTC
CASSGSGYEQYF
>15|.|TRBV7-9|TRBJ2-1
TGTGCCAGCAGCTTACCAGGGGCGGGTAACAATGAGCAGTTCTTC
CASSLPGAGNNEQFF
>17|.|TRBV18|TRBJ1-3
TGTGCCAGCTCACCACTCTCGGGGGAGTTCTCTGGAAACACCATATATTTT
CASSPLSGEFSGNTIYF
>16|.|TRBV4-1|TRBJ1-1
TGCGCCAGCAGCCATTTACTTCGACAGGCGAACACTGAAGCTTTCTTT
CASSHLLRQANTEAFF
>19|.|TRBV5-6|TRBJ2-4
TGTGCCAGCAGAAATAGGGATACGGCTAGCAGCTTTAAAAAAAACATTCAGTACTTC
CASRNRDTASSFKKNIQYF
>16|TRBD1|TRBV9|TRBJ1-1
TGTGCCAGCAGCGTAGGGGACAGGGGGCTGGGCACTGAAGCTTTCTTT
CASSVGDRGLGTEAFF
>16|.|TRBV30|TRBJ1-4
TGTGCCTGGAGTGGGGGGCTCAAGTGGACTAATGAAAAACTGTTTTTT
CAWSGGLKWTNEKLFF
>16|TRBD2|TRBV27|TRBJ2-3
TGTGCCAGCAGTACCACCAGCGGGAGGGCCTTAGATACGCAGTATTTT
CASSTTSGRALDTQYF
>16|.|TRBV4-1|TRBJ1-3
TGCGCCAGCAGCAAGGTCGGAGGGCACTCTGGAAACACCATATATTTT
CASSKVGGHSGNTIYF
>14|.|TRBV7-2|TRBJ1-4
TGTGCCACCTCACGTGGCGGGGGGGAGGAAAAACTGTTTTTT
CATSRGGGEEKLFF
>12|.|TRBV18|TRBJ1-5
TGTGCCAGCTCGCGCGATAATCAGCCCCAGCATTTT
CASSRDNQPQHF
>15|TRBD2|TRBV7-2|TRBJ2-3
TGTGCCAGCAGCCCCTGGACTAGCAGCACAGATACGCAGTATTTT
CASSPWTSSTDTQYF
>13|.|TRBV11-2|TRBJ1-1
TGTGCCAGCAGCTTAGCGAGGAACACTGAAGCTTTCTTT
CASSLARNTEAFF
>13|.|TRBV5-1|TRBJ1-2
TGCGCCAGCAGCGCGGGGACTGACTATGGCTACACCTTC
CASSAGTDYGYTF
>14|.|TRBV9|TRBJ1-4
TGTGCCGGGGTAACGGGGGGGACTAATGAAAAACTGTTTTTT
CAGVTGGTNEKLFF
>15|TRBD1|TRBV6-5|TRBJ1-4
TGTGCCAGCAGTTATGAGACAGGGCGGGGTGAAAAACTGTTTTTT
CASSYETGRGEKLFF
>12|.|TRBV7-9|TRBJ2-7
TGTGCCAGCAGCCATGCGGGGAACGAGCAGTACTTC
CASSHAGNEQYF
>16|.|TRBV7-2|TRBJ1-2
TGTGCCAGCAGCTTAGGAATGGTTAGACTTAACTATGGCTACACCTTC
CASSLGMVRLNYGYTF
>16|.|TRBV5-6|TRBJ1-4
TGTGCCAGCAGCTTGCGAGGGCCCGCAACTAATGAAAAACTGTTTTTT
CASSLRGPATNEKLFF
>15|.|TRBV4-3|TRBJ2-4
TGCGCCAGCAGCCAAGCGCAGCTTAGCGAAAACATTCAGTACTTC
CASSQAQLSENIQYF
>15|.|TRBV11-3|TRBJ2-7
TGTGCCAGCAGCCCCAGGGGGCGGGAGTTCTACGAGCAGTACTTC
CASSPRGREFYEQYF
>13|.|TRBV11-3|TRBJ2-1
TGTGCCAGCAGCCCCTCCTCCTACAATGAGCAGTTCTTC
CASSPSSYNEQFF
>15|TRBD2|TRBV4-3|TRBJ2-1
TGCGCCAGCAGCCAACTAGCGGGAGGGCTTGATGAGCAGTTCTTC
CASSQLAGGLDEQFF
>16|.|TRBV9|TRBJ2-3
TGTGCCAGCAGCGTAGGGTCTACCTCTAGCACAGATACGCAGTATTTT
CASSVGSTSSTDTQYF
>15|.|TRBV6-1|TRBJ2-5
TGTGCCAGCACCCCAATAACGACAGTCCAAGAGACCCAGTACTTC
CASTPITTVQETQYF
>16|TRBD1|TRBV4-2|TRBJ2-7
TGTGCCAGCAGCCAAACTCTCGGGACAGGGGTCTACGAGCAGTACTTC
CASSQTLGTGVYEQYF
>14|.|TRBV7-9|TRBJ1-4
TGTGCCAGCAGCTTCGGGACAAGTAATGAAAAACTGTTTTTT
CASSFGTSNEKLFF
>13|.|TRBV6-5|TRBJ2-7
TGTGCCAGCATGCTGACAGGAACTTACGAGCAGTACTTC
CASMLTGTYEQYF
>16|.|TRBV18|TRBJ2-2
TGTGCCAGCTCAGAATTCGACATTTCGAACACCGGGGAGCTGTTTTTT
CASSEFDISNTGELFF
>15|TRBD1|TRBV7-6|TRBJ2-7
TGTGCCAGCAGCTCTCGACAGGGCTTCTCCTACGAGCAGTACTTC
CASSSRQGFSYEQYF
>15|.|TRBV7-3|TRBJ2-5
TGTGCCAGCAGCTTAATGGGGCAGGGCGGCGAGACCCAGTACTTC
CASSLMGQGGETQYF